These 25 T cell receptor beta chains were sequenced from one sample in a study of T cell repertoires in cytomegalovirus infection. TCRdb used MiXCR to reprocess the reads, holding one entry per CDR3 protein. The sample lists some 680,000 distinct CDR3 sequences, about 40% occurring once. The sequenced material came from PBMCs. The source of these receptors is a human donor in good health (CMV status not recorded). Some clones in this sample may be carry-over from other donors' samples.

A few counts support this clonotype. The chain carries TRBV7-2 and TRBJ2-1; no definite D call. CDR1 is SGHTA, CDR2 FQGNSA, per germline. CDR3 length: 14 amino acids. V was clipped by 2 bases and J by 3 bases, with 8 bases between them. CDR3 sequence: CASSLRLDYNEQFF. The CDR3 DNA is TGTGCCAGCAGCTTAAGACTTGACTACAATGAGCAGTTCTTC.

The chain uses TRBV7-9 and TRBJ1-1; 7 bases match TRBD1. CDR3 size: 15 residues. V lost 6 bases to trimming and J lost 5 bases; unmatched junction nucleotides: 12. Germline V gene data show CDR1 as SEHNR and CDR2 as FQNEAQ (reference sequence). CDR3 nucleotide sequence: TGTGCCAGCAGTCAGGGGGGGGGTTACAGGACTGAAGCTTTCTTT. Protein sequence: CASSQGGGYRTEAFF.

The V and J genes are TRBV12-3 or TRBV12-4 and TRBJ2-1; possible D gene TRBD2, 6 bases. The CDR3 has 16 residues. V lost 3 bases, J lost 4 bases, and 16 bases lay in between. The CDR3 is CASSFGAEGLYNEQFF. The CDR3 DNA reads as TGTGCCAGCAGTTTCGGGGCGGAGGGATTATACAATGAGCAGTTCTTC.

The chain employs TRBV6-7 and TRBJ1-5; 7 bases align to TRBD1. TRBV6-7 is identified as an open reading frame with a role that is uncertain. The CDR3 is 16 residues long. V was pared by 4 bases and J by 0 bases, with 6 bases of the junction left unmatched. The CDR3 reads CASSSKTGASNQPQHF. The CDR3 nucleotides read TGTGCCAGCAGTTCTAAAACAGGGGCTAGCAATCAGCCCCAGCATTTT.

Details on this clonotype: The junction departs from the called germline gene at one end, perhaps through a read error. The chain couples TRBV19 to TRBJ2-7, with 8 bases lining up with TRBD2. CDR1 and CDR2 (germline): LNHDA, SQIVND (reference sequence). There are 13 residues in the CDR3. CDR3 region: CASSTSGGYEQDF. CDR3 in DNA: TGTGCCAGTAGTACGAGCGGGGGATACGAGCAGGACTTC. Drawing the rest from reference TRBV19 and TRBJ2-7, the complete variable domain is DGGITQSPKYLFRKEGQNVTLSCEQNLNHDAMYWYRQDPGQGLRLIYYSQIVNDFQKGDIAEGYSVSREKKESFPLTVTSAQKNPTAFYLCASSTSGGYEQDFGPGTRLTVT.

The chain carries TRBV20-1 and TRBJ2-5; perhaps D is TRBD1 or TRBD2 (5 bases each). V gave up 3 bases and J gave up 5 bases, with 16 bases separating them. The CDR3 is 14 residues long. CDR1 and CDR2 (germline): DFQATT, SNEGSKA (reference sequence). The chain's CDR3 is CSASSDGGHETQYF. DNA for the CDR3: TGCAGTGCTAGCTCCGACGGAGGACACGAGACCCAGTACTTC.

A few counts support this clonotype. The chain links TRBV28 to TRBJ2-1; no clear D gene. Trimming took off 5 bases at V and 9 bases at J, with 11 bases between the two ends. CDR3 length: 12 amino acids. CDR1 is MDHEN and CDR2 is SYDVKM in the germline V gene. The CDR3 protein is CASSALGGEQFF. CDR3 sequence (DNA): TGTGCCAGCAGTGCCCTGGGCGGTGAGCAGTTCTTC.

This clonotype was observed many times. V and J are TRBV5-1 and TRBJ2-3; D is uncertain. V was shortened by 3 bases and J by 0 bases, with 8 bases between the two germline ends. Germline V gene data show CDR1 as SGHRS and CDR2 as YFSETQ. The CDR3 is made up of 14 amino acids. The CDR3, as DNA: TGCGCCAGCAGCTCGGTGGTGAGCACAGATACGCAGTATTTT. As protein: CASSSVVSTDTQYF.

The gene calls are TRBV29-1 and TRBJ2-1; maybe TRBD2 (6 bases). The germline V gene has CDR1 SQVTM and CDR2 ANQGSEA. The CDR3 consists of 14 residues. V was shortened by 3 bases and J by 2 bases, with 11 bases between the two germline ends. CDR3 sequence (DNA): TGCAGCGTTGATAGTGGGAGGCCCTACAATGAGCAGTTCTTC. Encoded protein: CSVDSGRPYNEQFF.

This clonotype has more than one count but fewer than ten. The rearrangement links TRBV6-1 to TRBJ2-2; TRBD2 is a possible D gene (6 bases). CDR3 size: 14 residues. V lost 6 bases, J lost 3 bases, and 11 bases lay in between. Germline V lookup: CDR1 MNHNS, CDR2 SASEGT. This chain's CDR3 is CASRQWGDTGELFF. The CDR3 coding sequence is TGTGCCAGCAGACAGTGGGGGGACACCGGGGAGCTGTTTTTT.

This chain joins TRBV5-5 and TRBJ2-3; D gene unclear. Germline-derived CDR1 and CDR2 are SGHKS and YYEKEE (reference sequence). The CDR3 contains 12 residues. Trimming shortened V by 1 base and J by 6 bases, and 6 bases separated the two germline ends. The CDR3 region has the DNA TGTGCCAGCAGCTTGAAGTGGGATACGCAGTATTTT. Its protein product is CASSLKWDTQYF. The full variable domain, with the rest looked up from reference TRBV5-5 and TRBJ2-3, is DAGVTQSPTHLIKTRGQQVTLRCSPISGHKSVSWYQQVLGQGPQFIFQYYEKEERGRGNFPDRFSARQFPNYSSELNVNALLLGDSALYLCASSLKWDTQYFGPGTRLTVL.

This chain joins TRBV6-1 and TRBJ1-1; 7 bases match TRBD1. CDR3 size: 16 residues. CDR1 is MNHNS and CDR2 is SASEGT in the germline V gene. V shed 5 bases and J 0 bases; nucleotides not matched to a gene: 9. DNA for the CDR3: TGTGCCAGCAGTTACCCTCCGGGACAGATGAACACTGAAGCTTTCTTT. Amino acids: CASSYPPGQMNTEAFF.

The gene calls are TRBV7-2 and TRBJ2-7; 9 positions match TRBD1. The CDR3 spans 14 residues. Germline assignment: CDR1 SGHTA and CDR2 FQGNSA. The J segment lost 3 bases and the V segment lost 4 bases, leaving 4 bases of the junction unmatched. DNA for the CDR3: TGTGCCAGCAGCTCGGACAGGGGATTCTACGAGCAGTACTTC. It translates to CASSSDRGFYEQYF.

The chain joins TRBV14 to TRBJ1-6; D might be TRBD1 (5 bases). Trimming took 4 bases from V and 8 from J, leaving 12 bases between them. The germline gives CDR1 SGHDN, CDR2 FVKESK. The CDR3 length is 14 residues. In DNA, the CDR3 is TGTGCCAGCAGCCCGGCATCCAGGGATTCACCCCTCCACTTT. This codes for CASSPASRDSPLHF.

This clonotype was picked up a small number of times. The chain joins TRBV7-9 to TRBJ1-2; 8 nucleotides match TRBD1. J was trimmed by 8 bases and V by 4 bases; bases with no gene match: 9. The CDR3 runs to 14 residues. Per the germline V gene, CDR1 is SEHNR and CDR2 is FQNEAQ (reference sequence). The CDR3 reads CASSSVLGTGGYTF. In DNA form, the CDR3 reads TGTGCCAGCAGCTCCGTCCTCGGGACAGGAGGCTACACCTTC.

This clonotype turned up a few times. The chain joins TRBV11-2 to TRBJ2-5; perhaps TRBD2 as D (7 bases). Trimming stripped 2 bases from V and 0 bases from J, with 16 bases between. The CDR3 is 17 residues long. Per the germline V gene, CDR1 is SGHAT and CDR2 is FQNNGV. The CDR3 DNA reads TGTGCCAGCAGCTTAAGGGGAGGGGGGGTACACCAAGAGACCCAGTACTTC. Amino acid sequence: CASSLRGGGVHQETQYF.

This rearrangement joins TRBV29-1 to TRBJ1-2; D uncertain. The CDR3 totals 14 residues. Trimming left V 0 bases short and J 5 bases short, with 13 bases between. Germline CDR1 is SQVTM and CDR2 is ANQGSEA. The CDR3 sequence: CSVEDESQIYGYTF. CDR3 nucleotide sequence: TGCAGCGTTGAAGATGAAAGCCAGATTTATGGCTACACCTTC.

This clonotype was seen a few times. The junction differs from germline at one of its ends, possibly a read error. V usage is TRBV12-3 or TRBV12-4 and J usage is TRBJ1-3, with D possibly TRBD1 on 6 matching bases. The CDR3 length is 14 residues. The CDR3 reads CASRLGGSGNTIYF. The CDR3 DNA reads TGTGCCAGCAGGTTAGGGGGGTCCGGAAACACCATATATTTT.

This clonotype has only a few counts. The rearrangement uses TRBV12-3 or TRBV12-4 and TRBJ1-5; D is undetermined. The CDR3 consists of 14 residues. Trimming took off 5 bases at V and 0 bases at J, with 8 bases between the two ends. The CDR3, as DNA: TGTGCCAGCAGTGTGGGCTATAGCAATCAGCCCCAGCATTTT. It specifies CASSVGYSNQPQHF.

This chain uses TRBV14 with TRBJ1-6, with D unresolved. Per germline, CDR1 SGHDN and CDR2 FVKESK. The CDR3 is 14 amino acids. V was shortened by 4 bases and J by 9 bases, with 13 bases between the two germline ends. CDR3 bases: TGTGCCAGCAGCCTTGGGGTTGCTCGTTCACCCCTCCACTTT. It is translated as CASSLGVARSPLHF. Combining the CDR3 with reference TRBV14 and TRBJ1-6 gives the whole variable domain EAGVTQFPSHSVIEKGQTVTLRCDPISGHDNLYWYRRVMGKEIKFLLHFVKESKQDESGMPNNRFLAERTGGTYSTLKVQPAELEDSGVYFCASSLGVARSPLHFGNGTRLTVT.

The table lists this clonotype with a few counts. This chain links TRBV28 with TRBJ2-7, with 11 bases identical to TRBD1. The V gene end was trimmed by 7 bases and the J gene end by 4 bases; junction bases not matched to a gene: 6. Germline CDR1 and CDR2: MDHEN and SYDVKM. The length of the CDR3 is 14 residues. The CDR3 loop is CASTRTGGRYEQYF. DNA for the CDR3: TGTGCCAGCACCCGGACAGGGGGCAGGTACGAGCAGTACTTC.

As for this clonotype: With a much larger clone just one base away, this may be a read error. V and J are TRBV7-2 and TRBJ1-6; tentatively, D is TRBD1 (5 bases). The CDR3 is made up of 14 amino acids. Germline values: CDR1 SGHTA, CDR2 FQGNSA. CDR3 sequence (DNA): TGTGCCAGCAGCTCGGGAGGGACGGCTACACCCCTCAACTTT. It codes for CASSSGGTATPLNF.

A few counts support this clonotype. V gene TRBV28 combines with J gene TRBJ2-5, with D perhaps given as TRBD1 or TRBD2 (5 bases each). Per the germline V gene, CDR1 is MDHEN and CDR2 is SYDVKM. The CDR3 has 15 residues. V was trimmed by 3 bases and J by 1 base, leaving 12 bases between them. CDR3 amino acids: CASSLRGTPQETQYF. DNA for the CDR3: TGTGCCAGCAGTTTGAGGGGAACCCCCCAAGAGACCCAGTACTTC.

Only a few counts were recorded for this clonotype. The rearrangement uses TRBV7-6 and TRBJ2-2; D gene uncertain. The CDR3 loop spans 13 amino acids. CDR1 and CDR2 (germline): SGHVS, FNYEAQ. The V end was cut by 1 base, the J end by 6 bases, with 6 bases between. The DNA of the CDR3 is TGTGCCAGCAGCTTAGTACAATCCGGGGAGCTGTTTTTT. It yields the protein CASSLVQSGELFF.

J is TRBJ2-6 and V is TRBV6-9; 8 nucleotides agree with TRBD1. Germline values: CDR1 MNHGY, CDR2 SVAAGI. The CDR3 runs to 16 residues. The ends lost 7 bases at V and 0 bases at J; junction bases unmatched: 5. The CDR3 nucleotides read TGTGCCAGCAACCAGGGGGCCTACTCTGGGGCCAACGTCCTGACTTTC. Its translation: CASNQGAYSGANVLTF.